The T cell receptor beta chain under discussion was sequenced for a study of T cell changes during pregnancy in multiple sclerosis. Between the trimmed V and J ends, which lost 8 bases and 0 bases, there was a span of 13 bases. The CDR3 consists of 14 residues. Germline values: CDR1 SNHLY, CDR2 FYNNEI. Assay used: immunoSEQ multiplex PCR; TCRdb lists only in-frame clones, some missing. Among 40,000 to 45,000 clones listed, roughly 87% were seen once. The chain carries TRBV2 and TRBJ1-1, with D maybe TRBD1 (6 bases). The origin of this receptor is a female donor with multiple sclerosis, enrolled in a pregnancy study. This specimen consisted of CD4+ T cells from peripheral blood mononuclear cells, obtained after pregnancy. CDR3 protein: CASEGVIMNTEAFF. The CDR3 coding sequence is TGTGCCAGCGAGGGGGTGATTATGAACACTGAAGCTTTCTTT.